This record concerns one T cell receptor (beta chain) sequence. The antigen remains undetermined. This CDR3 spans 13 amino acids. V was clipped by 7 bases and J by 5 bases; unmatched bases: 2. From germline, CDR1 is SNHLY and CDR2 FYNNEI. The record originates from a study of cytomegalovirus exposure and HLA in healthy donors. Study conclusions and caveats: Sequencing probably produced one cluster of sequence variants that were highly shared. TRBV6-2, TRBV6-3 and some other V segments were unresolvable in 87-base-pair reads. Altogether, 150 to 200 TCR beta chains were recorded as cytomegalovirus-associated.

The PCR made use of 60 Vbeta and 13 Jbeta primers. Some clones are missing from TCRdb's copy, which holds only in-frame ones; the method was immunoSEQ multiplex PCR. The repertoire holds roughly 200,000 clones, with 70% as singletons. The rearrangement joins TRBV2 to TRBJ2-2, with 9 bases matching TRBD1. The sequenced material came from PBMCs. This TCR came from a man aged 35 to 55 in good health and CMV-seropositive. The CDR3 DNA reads TGTGCCAGCAATGGACAGGGGACCGGGGAGCTGTTTTTT. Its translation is CASNGQGTGELFF.